The 30 T cell receptor beta chains below all came from one sample that was sequenced in a study of blood T cell repertoires in COVID-19. Method: immunoSEQ multiplex PCR; TCRdb's copy keeps in-frame clones and lacks some. This table has 150,000 to 200,000 clones, roughly 88% appearing once. Sample: PBMCs or T cells enriched from blood (not recorded which). Source of these receptors: a man in his 70s who had been exposed to COVID-19.

This rearrangement joins TRBV7-2 to TRBJ1-5, with D unresolved. V lost 0 bases and J 7 bases, leaving 10 bases between the germline ends. Germline V CDR1 and CDR2: SGHTA, FQGNSA. The CDR3 contains 14 residues. Written as DNA, the CDR3 is TGTGCCAGCAGCTTAGCCTACAGTGGCCAGCCCCAGCATTTT. Translating it yields CASSLAYSGQPQHF. Combining the CDR3 with reference TRBV7-2 and TRBJ1-5 gives the whole variable domain GAGVSQSPSNKVTEKGKDVELRCDPISGHTALYWYRQSLGQGLEFLIYFQGNSAPDKSGLPSDRFSAERTGGSVSTLTIQRTQQEDSAVYLCASSLAYSGQPQHFGDGTRLSIL.

The chain carries TRBV19 and TRBJ2-2, with 10 bases lining up with TRBD2. The CDR3 runs 15 residues. V was clipped by 4 bases and J by 7 bases; unmatched bases: 6. Per germline, CDR1 LNHDA and CDR2 SQIVND (reference sequence). The CDR3 loop reads CASSKGIAGGGELFF. The CDR3 nucleotides read TGTGCCAGTAGTAAGGGGATAGCGGGAGGCGGGGAGCTGTTTTTT.

This clone has a count of ten or more. This sequence joins TRBV28 and TRBJ1-3; D call uncertain. This CDR3 comprises 14 residues. Germline V gives CDR1 MDHEN, CDR2 SYDVKM. V shed 2 bases and J shed 3 bases, with 8 bases lying between them. The CDR3 DNA reads as TGTGCCAGCAGTTTAACGGGTGGTGGAAACACCATATATTTT. It specifies CASSLTGGGNTIYF. The full variable domain, with the rest looked up from reference TRBV28 and TRBJ1-3, is DVKVTQSSRYLVKRTGEKVFLECVQDMDHENMFWYRQDPGLGLRLIYFSYDVKMKEKGDIPEGYSVSREKKERFSLILESASTNQTSMYLCASSLTGGGNTIYFGEGSWLTVV.

The chain combines TRBV18 with TRBJ2-3, with a tentative D call TRBD2 (6 bases). This CDR3 comprises 16 residues. Germline V CDR1 and CDR2: KGHSH, LQKENI. Between the trimmed V and J ends, which lost 6 bases and 4 bases, there was a span of 20 bases. The CDR3 DNA is TGTGCCAGCTCCGCCGGCCTCGTAGGGGAGGCAGATACGCAGTATTTT. It codes for CASSAGLVGEADTQYF.

This clone was seen a few times. J is TRBJ2-7 and V is TRBV7-8; 9 nucleotides line up with TRBD1. Trimming cost V 3 bases and J 3 bases; bases outside gene matches: 3. The germline gives CDR1 SGHVS, CDR2 FQNEAQ. This CDR3 spans 14 amino acids. CDR3 nucleotides: TGTGCCAGCAGCTTGACAGGGGGAATCTACGAGCAGTACTTC. It codes for CASSLTGGIYEQYF. The variable domain in full, with the rest retrieved from reference TRBV7-8 and TRBJ2-7, is GAGVSQSPRYKVAKRGQDVALRCDPISGHVSLFWYQQALGQGPEFLTYFQNEAQLDKSGLPSDRFFAERPEGSVSTLKIQRTQQEDSAVYLCASSLTGGIYEQYFGPGTRLTVT.

Only one count was recorded for this clone. A read error may be the cause here, since a much bigger clone is one base away. The V and J genes are TRBV25-1 and TRBJ2-6; D unresolved. Trimming pared 5 bases from V and 0 bases from J, leaving 5 bases between. Germline V CDR1 and CDR2: MGHDK, SYGVNS. The CDR3 totals 14 residues. The DNA for the CDR3 is TGTGCCAGCAGTACTACCTCTGGGGCCAACGTCCTGACTTTC. This translates into CASSTTSGANVLTF. Full variable domain (outside the CDR3, taken from reference TRBV25-1 and TRBJ2-6): EADIYQTPRYLVIGTGKKITLECSQTMGHDKMYWYQQDPGMELHLIHYSYGVNSTEKGDLSSESTVSRIRTEHFPLTLESARPSHTSQYLCASSTTSGANVLTFGAGSRLTVL.

The genes are TRBV7-9 and TRBJ1-6, with TRBD1 identical over 8 bases. Unmatched junction bases numbered 10, after V lost 5 bases and J lost 10 bases. The germline gives CDR1 SEHNR, CDR2 FQNEAQ (reference sequence). The CDR3 spans 15 residues. In DNA, the CDR3 is TGTGCCAGCAGCCAGGGGGCAGGGGTTTACTCACCCCTCCACTTT. Translated: CASSQGAGVYSPLHF.

This clone occurred a few times. The V gene is TRBV7-9, the J gene TRBJ1-1; TRBD1 agrees at 8 bases. Per germline, CDR1 SEHNR and CDR2 FQNEAQ (reference sequence). This CDR3 has 14 residues. Trimming removed 5 bases from V and 6 bases from J; junction bases left unmatched: 8. Written as DNA, the CDR3 is TGTGCCAGCAGCCAGGGACAGGCGGACCCTGAAGCTTTCTTT. The encoded protein is CASSQGQADPEAFF.

The rearrangement links TRBV4-2 to TRBJ2-5; 7 bases align to TRBD2. J was trimmed by 4 bases and V by 0 bases; bases with no gene match: 2. The CDR3 length is 14 residues. CDR1 LGHNA and CDR2 YNFKEQ come from the germline V gene. The CDR3 sequence is CASSQDPSGETQYF. The CDR3 DNA is TGTGCCAGCAGCCAAGATCCTAGCGGAGAGACCCAGTACTTC.

The chain combines TRBV2 with TRBJ1-5, with 7 nucleotides matching TRBD1. This CDR3 has 15 residues. Germline CDR1 SNHLY, CDR2 FYNNEI. Unmatched junction bases numbered 4, after V lost 5 bases and J lost 0 bases. CDR3 DNA sequence: TGTGCCAGCAGTCGAACAGGGGATAGCAATCAGCCCCAGCATTTT. This translates into CASSRTGDSNQPQHF.

V is TRBV24-1 and J is TRBJ1-2; D is possibly TRBD1 (6 bases). The CDR3 totals 12 residues. From germline, CDR1 is KGHDR and CDR2 SFDVKD. Trimming removed 5 bases from V and 8 bases from J, with 11 bases in between. CDR3 residues: CATSARGEGYTF. CDR3 nucleotides: TGTGCCACCAGTGCCAGGGGAGAAGGCTACACCTTC.

The DNA of the CDR3 is TGTGCCAGCAGCCAATCAGGGCGGTTAGCTTTCTTT. It yields the protein CASSQSGRLAFF. This chain uses TRBV3-1 (or the pseudogene TRBV3-2) with TRBJ1-1, with D perhaps TRBD1 (5 bases). The CDR3 sequence is 12 residues long. Trimming removed 2 bases from V and 10 bases from J, with 11 bases in between. CDR1 and CDR2 from the germline V gene are LGHDT and YNNKEL (reference sequence).

This clone is a singleton in its sample. The chain carries TRBV7-6 and TRBJ2-2; TRBD2 aligns across 14 bases. This CDR3 is built from 18 residues. Germline V gene data show CDR1 as SGHVS and CDR2 as FNYEAQ. J lost 5 bases, V lost 0 bases, and 5 bases had no gene match. The CDR3 reads CASSLAATSGGGTGELFF. In DNA, the CDR3 is TGTGCCAGCAGCTTAGCCGCGACTAGCGGGGGGGGGACCGGGGAGCTGTTTTTT.

The chain carries TRBV7-2 and TRBJ1-1, with a weak D call TRBD1 (5 bases). Trimming took 4 bases from V and 4 from J, leaving 19 bases between them. The CDR3 has 16 residues. Germline assignment: CDR1 SGHTA and CDR2 FQGNSA. CDR3 in DNA: TGTGCCAGCAGCTCTCGTCTGGGCGCCGGGGGCACTGAAGCTTTCTTT. Protein sequence: CASSSRLGAGGTEAFF.

The chain employs TRBV30 and TRBJ1-6, with D perhaps TRBD1 (6 bases). Germline lookup yields CDR1 GTSNPN and CDR2 SVGIG (reference sequence). Trimming pared 4 bases from V and 5 bases from J, leaving 6 bases between. The CDR3 sequence is 12 residues long. The CDR3 coding sequence is TGTGCCTGGAACAGGGATAATTCACCCCTCCACTTT. It translates to CAWNRDNSPLHF.

This chain's CDR3 is CAIRGLASGELFF. DNA for the CDR3: TGCGCCATAAGGGGACTAGCGTCCGGGGAGCTGTTTTTT. The gene calls are TRBV5-1 and TRBJ2-2, with 10 positions matching TRBD2. Per germline, CDR1 SGHRS and CDR2 YFSETQ. The CDR3 runs 13 residues. Trimming took 9 bases from V and 6 from J; bases not matched to a gene: 5.

The V gene is TRBV27, the J gene TRBJ2-3; 10 bases align to TRBD2. The CDR3 sequence is 17 residues long. Germline V lookup: CDR1 MNHEY, CDR2 SMNVEV (reference sequence). With V trimmed by 6 bases and J by 5 bases, 14 bases remained unmatched. The CDR3 spells CASSPLSSGRGRDTQYF. For the CDR3, the DNA is TGTGCCAGCAGCCCTTTGTCCAGCGGGAGGGGAAGAGATACGCAGTATTTT.

The J gene is TRBJ2-4, the V gene TRBV25-1; D perhaps matches TRBD2 (6 bases). V lost 3 bases and J 1 base, leaving 13 bases between the germline ends. Per the germline V gene, CDR1 is MGHDK and CDR2 is SYGVNS. The CDR3 length is 16 residues. DNA of the CDR3: TGTGCCAGCAGTGAGGGCGGGGCGGGGGCCAAAAACATTCAGTACTTC. Its translation is CASSEGGAGAKNIQYF.

This clone was counted once. The J gene is TRBJ2-7, the V gene TRBV3-1 (or the pseudogene TRBV3-2), with TRBD2 as a possible D gene (5 bases). V was trimmed by 3 bases and J by 2 bases, leaving 17 bases between them. The length of the CDR3 is 16 residues. Per germline, CDR1 LGHDT and CDR2 YNNKEL (reference sequence). In nucleotides, the CDR3 is TGTGCCAGCAGCCAGAGTGTCGGGGTGCCAACCTACGAGCAGTACTTC. It codes for CASSQSVGVPTYEQYF.

The chain employs TRBV9 and TRBJ2-1; 8 bases are a match to TRBD2. Germline V gene lookup returns CDR1 SGDLS and CDR2 YYNGEE. After removal of 3 bases from V and 1 base from J, the junction contained 6 bases not matched to a gene. The CDR3 runs to 16 residues. The CDR3: CASSAPGLVSYNEQFF. In nucleotides, the CDR3 is TGTGCCAGCAGCGCCCCGGGACTAGTTTCCTACAATGAGCAGTTCTTC.

The chain recombines TRBV11-2 with TRBJ1-4, with a tentative D call TRBD1 (6 bases). V dropped 1 base and J dropped 8 bases, with 17 bases sitting between them. Germline CDR1 reads SGHAT; CDR2 reads FQNNGV. The CDR3 spans 16 residues. The CDR3 DNA reads as TGTGCCAGCAGCTTAGTTACAGGGCTTAACGACGAAAAACTGTTTTTT. As protein: CASSLVTGLNDEKLFF.

The genes are TRBV3-1 (or the pseudogene TRBV3-2) and TRBJ2-5; no clear D. V shed 1 base and J shed 4 bases, with 7 bases lying between them. The CDR3 consists of 13 residues. Germline V gives CDR1 LGHDT, CDR2 YNNKEL (reference sequence). CDR3 sequence: CASSQVERETQYF. The CDR3, as DNA: TGTGCCAGCAGCCAAGTGGAGCGAGAGACCCAGTACTTC.

V and J are TRBV19 and TRBJ1-2; no clear D gene. The germline V and J ends were trimmed by 8 bases and 3 bases, with 10 bases remaining between them. The CDR3 has 12 residues. CDR1 is LNHDA and CDR2 is SQIVND in the germline V gene (reference sequence). The CDR3 region has the DNA TGTGCCAGTGCCCCAGGTGACTATGGCTACACCTTC. Translated, it gives CASAPGDYGYTF.

The J gene is TRBJ1-2, the V gene TRBV6-5, with TRBD1 identical over 7 bases. Germline lookup yields CDR1 MNHEY and CDR2 SVGAGI. The V and J ends lost 2 bases and 6 bases, in that order; junction bases with no gene match: 6. This CDR3 spans 14 amino acids. This chain's CDR3 is CASSYQTGNNGYTF. Written as DNA, the CDR3 is TGTGCCAGCAGTTACCAGACAGGGAATAATGGCTACACCTTC.

V and J are TRBV21-1 and TRBJ2-1; the D call TRBD2 from the table was never checked on the DNA. TRBV21-1 is a pseudogene segment. The CDR3 totals 17 residues. This chain's CDR3 is CASSTCTGTSKGGEQFF. The CDR3 region has the DNA TGTGCCAGCAGCACCTGCACCGGGACTAGCAAGGGGGGTGAGCAGTTCTTC.

The chain couples TRBV3-1 (or the pseudogene TRBV3-2) to TRBJ2-7; TRBD2 agrees at 8 bases. V dropped 4 bases and J dropped 6; count of bases not matched to a gene: 8. Germline V gene sequence: CDR1 LGHDT, CDR2 YNNKEL (reference sequence). CDR3 size: 14 residues. In nucleotides, the CDR3 is TGTGCCAGCAGCCTACGGACTAGCCTGAGCGAGCAGTACTTC. It is translated as CASSLRTSLSEQYF.

The chain combines TRBV4-2 with TRBJ1-3; 9 positions match TRBD1. J was trimmed by 4 bases and V by 0 bases; bases with no gene match: 19. There are 21 residues in the CDR3. Germline V gene sequence: CDR1 LGHNA, CDR2 YNFKEQ. CDR3 in amino acids: CASSQDFVSGPGQGKGNTIYF. Here the CDR3 DNA reads TGTGCCAGCAGCCAAGACTTTGTCAGCGGTCCCGGACAGGGGAAGGGAAACACCATATATTTT.

The rearrangement uses TRBV5-5 and TRBJ2-3; D might be TRBD1 (5 bases). The CDR3 contains 14 residues. V was pared by 4 bases and J by 4 bases, with 13 bases between. Germline CDR1 and CDR2: SGHKS and YYEKEE (reference sequence). CDR3 DNA: TGTGCCAGCAGCCTGGGGCAGGGCCCAGATACGCAGTATTTT. This encodes CASSLGQGPDTQYF.

The chain has TRBV29-1 and TRBJ2-7; D call uncertain. V was shortened by 8 bases and J by 4 bases, with 15 bases between the two germline ends. CDR3 length: 12 residues. Germline V gene data show CDR1 as SQVTM and CDR2 as ANQGSEA. The CDR3 loop reads CSIIDGFYEQYF. CDR3 in DNA: TGCAGCATTATAGACGGGTTTTACGAGCAGTACTTC.

The rearrangement uses TRBV6-5 and TRBJ1-1, with 10 bases matching TRBD1. The germline gives CDR1 MNHEY, CDR2 SVGAGI. Unmatched junction bases numbered 5, after V lost 7 bases and J lost 6 bases. CDR3 length: 13 residues. CDR3 sequence: CASILTGGSEAFF. The DNA of the CDR3 is TGTGCCAGCATCCTGACAGGGGGCTCTGAAGCTTTCTTT.